A single sample is the source of the 14 T cell receptor beta chains below, sequenced in a study of T-cell reconstitution after alpha-beta-depleted transplantation in children. Preparation of the TCRbeta library involved a method that used unique molecular identifiers. TCRdb independently ran MiXCR on the PCR reads; one entry per CDR3 protein. The sample includes a few hundred thousand distinct CDR3 sequences, around 18% of them seen just once. This specimen consisted of PBMCs from the stem cell graft donor, obtained from the stem cell graft. Receptor source: a human donor who donated a stem cell graft to a child with acute lymphoblastic leukemia.

The V gene is TRBV4-1, the J gene TRBJ1-6; no definite D call. CDR3 length equals 14 residues. V lost 1 base and J lost 5, with 6 bases in between. Looked up from germline, CDR1 is MGHRA and CDR2 is YSYEKL. The CDR3 sequence is CASSQVGDNSPLHF. In nucleotides, the CDR3 is TGCGCCAGCAGCCAAGTCGGCGATAATTCACCCCTCCACTTT.

In its sample, this clonotype was seen a few times. The CDR3 protein is CASSLGQAGELFF. The CDR3 DNA reads as TGTGCCAGCAGTCTTGGACAAGCCGGGGAGCTGTTTTTT. This chain connects TRBV27 to TRBJ2-2; D is possibly TRBD1 (5 bases). Trimming took off 5 bases at V and 6 bases at J, with 10 bases between the two ends. CDR1 is MNHEY and CDR2 is SMNVEV in the germline V gene (reference sequence). The CDR3 totals 13 residues.

Ten or more counts support this clonotype. The gene calls are TRBV3-1 and TRBJ2-3; D remains ambiguous. The CDR3 is 15 residues long. Looked up from germline, CDR1 is LGHDT and CDR2 is YNNKEL (reference sequence). Trimming shortened V by 3 bases and J by 0 bases, and 10 bases separated the two germline ends. Here the CDR3 reads CASSHMTLSTDTQYF. For the CDR3, the DNA is TGTGCCAGCAGCCATATGACCCTTAGCACAGATACGCAGTATTTT.

This clonotype has only a few counts. J is TRBJ2-1 and V is TRBV11-2; tentative D call: TRBD2 (6 bases). Germline V gives CDR1 SGHAT, CDR2 FQNNGV. The V and J ends lost 4 bases and 0 bases respectively, with 10 bases between them. The CDR3 covers 15 residues. The CDR3 is CASSSVRDSYNEQFF. CDR3 nucleotide sequence: TGTGCCAGCAGCTCCGTGCGGGACTCCTACAATGAGCAGTTCTTC.

This clonotype was recorded once. The chain is built from TRBV5-1 and TRBJ1-2, with D tentatively TRBD1 (5 bases). This CDR3 is built from 14 residues. V lost 0 bases and J 4 bases, leaving 10 bases between the germline ends. Germline V CDR1 and CDR2: SGHRS, YFSETQ. The CDR3 DNA reads as TGCGCCAGCAGCTTGGCCTTCGACAGCTATGGCTACACCTTC. It specifies CASSLAFDSYGYTF.

This clonotype was seen more than once but under ten times. The V call is TRBV6-5, the J call TRBJ2-5, with TRBD2 matching 7 bases. Trimming at V came to 2 bases and at J to 4 bases, leaving 4 bases not matched to a gene. Germline-derived CDR1 and CDR2 are MNHEY and SVGAGI. The CDR3 spans 14 residues. CDR3 nucleotides: TGTGCCAGCAGTTACGGAGCTAGCGGAGAGACCCAGTACTTC. This gives the protein CASSYGASGETQYF.

This clonotype has a handful of counts. The rearrangement links TRBV29-1 to TRBJ2-1; 8 nucleotides line up with TRBD1. CDR1 and CDR2 (germline): SQVTM, ANQGSEA. This CDR3 comprises 14 residues. Trimming removed 5 bases from V and 4 bases from J; junction bases left unmatched: 7. The CDR3 coding sequence is TGCAGCGTTCCAGACAGGGGTTTTTACAATGAGCAGTTCTTC. Residues: CSVPDRGFYNEQFF.

The J gene is TRBJ2-5, the V gene TRBV5-1; D gene ambiguous. Looked up from germline, CDR1 is SGHRS and CDR2 is YFSETQ. The CDR3 has 12 residues. V lost 3 bases, J lost 3 bases, and 6 bases lay in between. CDR3 in amino acids: CASSYFKETQYF. The CDR3 DNA reads TGCGCCAGCAGCTACTTTAAAGAGACCCAGTACTTC.

This clonotype has just a few counts. The chain recombines TRBV5-1 with TRBJ2-5; maybe TRBD2 (5 bases). CDR3 size: 15 residues. V was cut by 0 bases and J by 4 bases, with 13 bases left in between. Per the germline V gene, CDR1 is SGHRS and CDR2 is YFSETQ. In DNA form, the CDR3 reads TGCGCCAGCAGCTTGGCCGCCACTCGGGGAGAGACCCAGTACTTC. Translating gives CASSLAATRGETQYF.

CDR3: CASSSGQDNPYEQYF. The CDR3 nucleotides read TGCGCCAGCAGCTCCGGACAGGACAATCCCTACGAGCAGTACTTC. V and J are TRBV5-1 and TRBJ2-7; 7 positions match TRBD1. The CDR3 is made up of 15 amino acids. The V segment lost 3 bases and the J segment 2 bases; nucleotides outside the gene matches: 8. Germline assignment: CDR1 SGHRS and CDR2 YFSETQ.

This clonotype has a handful of counts. The junction differs from germline at one of its ends, possibly a read error. J is TRBJ2-1 and V is TRBV5-6; 11 bases are shared with TRBD2. Germline CDR1 is SGHDT and CDR2 is YYEEEE. This CDR3 comprises 11 residues. CDR3 bases: TGTGCCAGCAGCCGTAGCGGGGGGGCCCTCTTC. As protein: CASSRSGGALF.

This clonotype was seen only a few times. This chain connects TRBV12-3 or TRBV12-4 to TRBJ1-5, with D unresolved. V gave up 5 bases and J gave up 1 base, with 9 bases separating them. The CDR3 has 14 residues. The CDR3, as DNA: TGTGCCAGCAGTCCCAACATGAGCAATCAGCCCCAGCATTTT. This gives the protein CASSPNMSNQPQHF.

The table lists this clonotype with a few counts. The chain joins TRBV5-1 to TRBJ2-2; 8 bases fit TRBD1. Trimming removed 4 bases from V and 7 bases from J; junction bases left unmatched: 9. Germline V lookup: CDR1 SGHRS, CDR2 YFSETQ. The CDR3 totals 15 residues. CDR3 residues: CASSPGQGFSGELFF. CDR3 DNA sequence: TGCGCCAGCAGCCCAGGACAGGGTTTTAGCGGGGAGCTGTTTTTT.

The chain recombines TRBV5-1 with TRBJ1-1; 7 nucleotides match TRBD1. CDR3 size: 18 residues. The ends lost 0 bases at V and 0 bases at J; junction bases unmatched: 11. Germline V gene data show CDR1 as SGHRS and CDR2 as YFSETQ. The CDR3 loop is CASSLAGQGVTLNTEAFF. The CDR3 coding sequence is TGCGCCAGCAGCTTGGCGGGGCAGGGGGTTACCCTGAACACTGAAGCTTTCTTT.